The 10 T cell receptor beta chains in this list originate from one sample, sequenced in a study of shared clonotypes between healthy human individuals. Only in-frame clones appear in the TCRdb table, and some are missing; sequencing was by immunoSEQ multiplex PCR. The table has 300,000 to 400,000 clones, approximately 79% seen once. The sample taken for sequencing was memory CD4+ T cells sorted from blood. Subset described: CD45RA-negative fraction. The origin of the receptors is a man aged 25-45 years in good health.

The chain uses TRBV30 and TRBJ2-6; no clear D. This CDR3 has 18 amino acids. Germline CDR1 reads GTSNPN; CDR2 reads SVGIG (reference sequence). V was pared by 2 bases and J by 2 bases, with 19 bases between. CDR3 DNA: TGTGCCTGGAGTCGTCGGTTTTTTGAAAACCCTGGGGCCAACGTCCTGACTTTC. This encodes CAWSRRFFENPGANVLTF.

This clone appeared a few times. The chain links TRBV19 to TRBJ2-1, with D possibly being TRBD1 or TRBD2 (6 bases each). The germline V gene has CDR1 LNHDA and CDR2 SQIVND (reference sequence). The CDR3 runs to 16 residues. Trimming left V 7 bases short and J 0 bases short, with 16 bases between. Here the CDR3 DNA reads TGTGCCAGTACCCAACGGAGGGGGAACTCCTACAATGAGCAGTTCTTC. This encodes CASTQRRGNSYNEQFF.

The genes are TRBV9 and TRBJ2-3, with 9 bases matching TRBD1. Trimming at V came to 3 bases and at J to 1 base, leaving 3 bases not matched to a gene. The germline gives CDR1 SGDLS, CDR2 YYNGEE. This CDR3 is built from 15 residues. As DNA, the CDR3 is TGTGCCAGCAGCGCCCGACAGGGGGGCACAGATACGCAGTATTTT. Translating gives CASSARQGGTDTQYF.

The chain joins TRBV5-8 to TRBJ2-7; D remains unclear. The germline V gene encodes CDR1 SGHTS and CDR2 YDEGEE. The CDR3 consists of 14 residues. Trimming pared 4 bases from V and 3 bases from J, leaving 14 bases between. CDR3 nucleotides: TGTGCCAGCAGCCCGTTGGCAGGCCTCTACGAGCAGTACTTC. Translated: CASSPLAGLYEQYF.

This chain uses TRBV14 with TRBJ2-4; no clear D. CDR3 length: 12 residues. V lost 1 base and J 2 bases, leaving 0 bases between the germline ends. CDR1 and CDR2 from the germline V gene are SGHDN and FVKESK. CDR3: CASSQAKNIQYF. In nucleotides, the CDR3 is TGTGCCAGCAGCCAAGCCAAAAACATTCAGTACTTC.

The chain links TRBV28 to TRBJ1-4; D is unclear. CDR1 MDHEN and CDR2 SYDVKM come from the germline V gene. This CDR3 region has 12 residues. V was shortened by 4 bases and J by 5 bases, with 5 bases between the two germline ends. This chain's CDR3 is CASSSQNEKLFF. The CDR3 region has the DNA TGTGCCAGCAGTTCTCAGAATGAAAAACTGTTTTTT. Drawing the rest from reference TRBV28 and TRBJ1-4, the complete variable domain is DVKVTQSSRYLVKRTGEKVFLECVQDMDHENMFWYRQDPGLGLRLIYFSYDVKMKEKGDIPEGYSVSREKKERFSLILESASTNQTSMYLCASSSQNEKLFFGSGTQLSVL.

The chain recombines TRBV11-3 with TRBJ1-1, with 9 nucleotides matching TRBD1. CDR1 is SGHNT and CDR2 is YENEEA in the germline V gene. CDR3 size: 13 residues. Losses at the gene ends were 5 bases for V and 8 bases for J; bases not matched to a gene: 6. The CDR3: CASSRSDRGEAFF. DNA of the CDR3: TGTGCCAGCAGCCGATCGGACAGGGGCGAAGCTTTCTTT.

This clone was counted many times. In nucleotides, the CDR3 is TGTGCCAGCAGCCTGGTGGGTGTGAACAATCAGCCCCAGCATTTT. This codes for CASSLVGVNNQPQHF. V is TRBV5-6 and J is TRBJ1-5; D not certain. Germline V CDR1 and CDR2: SGHDT, YYEEEE. V lost 4 bases to trimming and J lost 3 bases, with 14 bases between them. The CDR3 is 15 amino acids.

This chain links TRBV13 with TRBJ1-3; D may be TRBD1 (5 bases). The CDR3 consists of 15 residues. Trimming left V 8 bases short and J 0 bases short, with 14 bases between. In germline, CDR1 is PRHDT, CDR2 FYEKMQ (reference sequence). CDR3 in DNA: TGTGCCAGCGCCTCGAGGGGCAGCTCTGGAAACACCATATATTTT. It yields the protein CASASRGSSGNTIYF.

The chain has TRBV5-6 and TRBJ2-5, with 7 bases lining up with TRBD2. From germline, CDR1 is SGHDT and CDR2 YYEEEE. CDR3 length: 15 residues. V gave up 0 bases and J gave up 5 bases; unmatched junction bases: 7. This CDR3 is CASSLGGAGGETQYF. The DNA of the CDR3 is TGTGCCAGCAGCTTGGGCGGCGCCGGGGGGGAGACCCAGTACTTC.